This TCR beta chain was profiled in a study of post-analysis software for immune sequencing data. Study conclusions and caveats: The study found TRBV5-6, TRBV5-1 and TRBV20-1 among 4 or 5 TRBV segments more frequent in patients than controls.

This clonotype was detected ten times or more. What it binds is unknown. Researchers reported that TCR beta cDNA libraries carried unique molecular identifiers. About 500,000 cDNA molecules were obtained per 1 to 10 million input T cells. One entry per CDR3 protein results from TCRdb running MiXCR on the PCR reads. The sample includes a few hundred thousand distinct CDR3 sequences, approximately 34% of them seen just once. The CDR3 is 14 residues long. Germline loops: CDR1 SQVTM, CDR2 ANQGSEA. The ends lost 4 bases at V and 6 bases at J; junction bases unmatched: 11. V is TRBV29-1 and J is TRBJ2-7; 8 positions match TRBD1. The receptor was derived from a girl aged 2-17 years with multiple sclerosis. The sequencing input was blood. The CDR3, as DNA: TGCAGCGTTGTTCTTACGGTAACAGGGGGCGAGCAGTACTTC. This codes for CSVVLTVTGGEQYF.